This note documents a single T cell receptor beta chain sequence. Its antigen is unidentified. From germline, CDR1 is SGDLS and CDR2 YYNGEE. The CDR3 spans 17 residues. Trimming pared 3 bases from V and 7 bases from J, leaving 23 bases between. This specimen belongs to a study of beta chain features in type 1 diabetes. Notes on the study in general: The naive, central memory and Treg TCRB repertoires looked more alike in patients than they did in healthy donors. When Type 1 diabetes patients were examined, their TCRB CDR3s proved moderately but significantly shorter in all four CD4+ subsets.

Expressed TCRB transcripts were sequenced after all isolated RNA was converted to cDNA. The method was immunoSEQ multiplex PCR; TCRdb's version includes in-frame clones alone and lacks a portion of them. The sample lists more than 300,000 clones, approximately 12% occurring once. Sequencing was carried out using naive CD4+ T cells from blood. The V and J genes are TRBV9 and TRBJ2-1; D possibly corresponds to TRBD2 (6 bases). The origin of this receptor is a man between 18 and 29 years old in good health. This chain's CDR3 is CASSEGDVGTGVNEQFF. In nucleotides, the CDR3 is TGTGCCAGCAGCGAGGGAGACGTGGGGACGGGGGTGAATGAGCAGTTCTTC.